This T cell receptor beta chain stems from a study of blood T cells in healthy people across ages. Findings and limits, study-wide: Strong correlation existed between TCR beta diversity and naive T cell percentage.

In the case of this clonotype: No antigen is known for it.

Whenever a sample was processed, at least 7 million PBMCs were isolated. A second PCR, run for roughly 6 to 11 cycles, used a sample-barcoded 5' primer plus a J-beta primer mix. Sequencing recovered at least 2.5 million CDR3-containing paired-end reads from each sample. TCRdb called the 5' RACE reads again in MiXCR, with one record for every CDR3 protein. Among hundreds of thousands of distinct CDR3 sequences listed, approximately 65% were seen once. This TCR was sampled from a man aged 25 to 40 in good health. The source material was blood.

The CDR3 is CASSLGNFNYGYTF. CDR3 DNA: TGTGCCAGCAGTTTGGGGAATTTTAACTATGGCTACACCTTC. The chain uses TRBV12-3 or TRBV12-4 and TRBJ1-2, with no clear D. Trimming pared 3 bases from V and 1 base from J, leaving 9 bases between. There are 14 residues in the CDR3.